This paragraph reports one TCR beta chain. TCRdb derives one entry per CDR3 protein from the 5' RACE reads, leaving out DNA. The sample has about 85,000 distinct CDR3 sequences. This sample was included in a study of monozygotic twins with inflammatory bowel disease. The CDR3 loop spans 13 amino acids. CDR1 is DFQATT and CDR2 is SNEGSKA in the germline V gene (reference sequence). This receptor was taken from a human donor with ulcerative colitis or Crohn's disease, or a healthy co-twin of an affected twin (not recorded which). The sample consisted of blood. The chain employs TRBV20-1 and TRBJ1-1; there is no DNA to check the TCRdb D call of TRBD1. CDR3 residues: CSAREGGRREAFF.